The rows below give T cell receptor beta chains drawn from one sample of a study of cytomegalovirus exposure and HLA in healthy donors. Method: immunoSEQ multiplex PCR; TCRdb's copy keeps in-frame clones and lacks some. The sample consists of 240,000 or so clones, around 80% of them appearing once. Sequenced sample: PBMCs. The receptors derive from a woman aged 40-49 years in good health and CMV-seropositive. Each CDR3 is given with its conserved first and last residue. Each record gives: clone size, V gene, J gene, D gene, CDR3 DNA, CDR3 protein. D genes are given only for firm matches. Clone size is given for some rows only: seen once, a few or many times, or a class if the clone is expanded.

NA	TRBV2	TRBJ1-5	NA	TGTGCCAGCAGTTTAGGGGTCATGGGCAATCAGCCCCAGCATTTT	CASSLGVMGNQPQHF
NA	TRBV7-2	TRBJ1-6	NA	TGTGCCAGCAGCTTACTAAACTCACCCCTCCACTTT	CASSLLNSPLHF
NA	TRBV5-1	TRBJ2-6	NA	TGCGCCAGCAGCTTGGCCCCGGGAGGGGCCAACGTCCTGACTTTC	CASSLAPGGANVLTF
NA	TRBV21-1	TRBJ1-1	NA	TGTGCCAGCAGCAAAGCTCGGCAGGGGGTAACCTTTGAAGCTTTCTTT	CASSKARQGVTFEAFF
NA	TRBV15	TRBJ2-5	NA	TGTGCCACCAGCACCGGGGGTGGAGGGAGGGAGACCCAGTACTTC	CATSTGGGGRETQYF
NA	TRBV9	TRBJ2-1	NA	TGTGCCAGCAGCGTAGGTGTCACCCACACCTACAATGAGCAGTTCTTC	CASSVGVTHTYNEQFF
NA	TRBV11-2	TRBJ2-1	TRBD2	TGTGCCAGCAGCTTAGAGTCTAGTAGCGGGGGGGTTGAGCAGTTCTTC	CASSLESSSGGVEQFF
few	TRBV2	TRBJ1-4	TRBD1	TGTGCCAGCTGGGGGGCCGGGACAGTTATTGAAAAACTGTTTTTT	CASWGAGTVIEKLFF
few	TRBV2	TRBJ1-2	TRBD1	TGTGCCAGCATCTTCGGACAGGGGAACTATGGCTACACCTTC	CASIFGQGNYGYTF
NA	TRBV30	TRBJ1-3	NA	TGTGCCTGGCTCCCCAGCTCTGGAAACACCATATATTTT	CAWLPSSGNTIYF
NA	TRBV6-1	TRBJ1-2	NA	TGTGCCAGCAGTGAAGACAACAGAGTAAACTATGGCTACACCTTC	CASSEDNRVNYGYTF
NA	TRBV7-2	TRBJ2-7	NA	TGTGCCAGCTCCCCGACAGGTTCCTACGAGCAGTACTTC	CASSPTGSYEQYF
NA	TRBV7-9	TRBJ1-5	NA	TGTGCCAGCAGCTTTAAACAGCCCCAGCATTTT	CASSFKQPQHF
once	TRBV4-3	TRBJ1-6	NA	TGCGCCAGCAGCCAAGGGACACGGTTTGCTTCACCCCTCCACTTT	CASSQGTRFASPLHF
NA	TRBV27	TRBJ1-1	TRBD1	TGTGCCAGCAGTTTTGGACAGGTACGAGCAAACACTGAAGCTTTCTTT	CASSFGQVRANTEAFF
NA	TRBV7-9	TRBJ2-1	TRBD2	TGTGCCAGCAGCTCCCTAGCGGGAGGGTTAAATGAGCAGTTCTTC	CASSSLAGGLNEQFF
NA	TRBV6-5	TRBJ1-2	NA	TGTGCCAGCCTCTCGCCGGGGTCAGGAGGCTACACCTTC	CASLSPGSGGYTF
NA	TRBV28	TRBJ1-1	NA	TGTGCCAGCAGTTTATACAGGGATGAAGCTTTCTTT	CASSLYRDEAFF
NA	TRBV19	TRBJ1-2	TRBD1	TGTGCCAGTACCCAAAGGGACAGGGAAGGCTACACCTTC	CASTQRDREGYTF
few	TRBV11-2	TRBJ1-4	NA	TGTGCCAGCAGCCCAACCCGAGTAAATGAAAAACTGTTTTTT	CASSPTRVNEKLFF
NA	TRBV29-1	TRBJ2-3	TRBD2	TGCAGCTTAAAACTTAGCGGGACCAGCACAGATACGCAGTATTTT	CSLKLSGTSTDTQYF
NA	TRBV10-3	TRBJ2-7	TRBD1	TGTGCCATCAGTGGATGGGACAGGGGCGGCGAGCAGTACTTC	CAISGWDRGGEQYF
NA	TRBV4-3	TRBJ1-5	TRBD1	TGCGCCAGCAGCTTAACGGGACAGAATCAGCCCCAGCATTTT	CASSLTGQNQPQHF
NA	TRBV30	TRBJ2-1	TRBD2	TGTGCCTGGAGTCACGGACTAGCGGGTTACAATGAGCAGTTCTTC	CAWSHGLAGYNEQFF
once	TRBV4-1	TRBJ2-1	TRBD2	TGCGCCAGCAGCCACCTACTAGCGGGTGTTACCTACAATGAGCAGTTCTTC	CASSHLLAGVTYNEQFF
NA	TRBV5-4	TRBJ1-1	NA	TGTGCCAGCAGCTTGGCCGGGACATCGAACACTGAAGCTTTCTTT	CASSLAGTSNTEAFF
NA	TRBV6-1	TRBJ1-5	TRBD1	TGTGCCAGCAGGGGACAGGGGAGTCAGCCCCAGCATTTT	CASRGQGSQPQHF
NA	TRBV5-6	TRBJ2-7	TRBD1	TGTGCCAGCAGCCCCCGTAGGACAGGTCCTTACGAGCAGTACTTC	CASSPRRTGPYEQYF
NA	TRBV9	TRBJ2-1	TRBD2	TGTGCCAGCAGCGTAGGGGACTACCGTGAGCAGTTCTTC	CASSVGDYREQFF
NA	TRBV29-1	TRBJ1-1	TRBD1	TGCAGCGTCGACCAGGGGGCAGGTACTGAAGCTTTCTTT	CSVDQGAGTEAFF
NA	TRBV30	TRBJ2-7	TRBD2	TGTGCCGGCGCGGGGGGGGGTTACGAGCAGTACTTC	CAGAGGGYEQYF
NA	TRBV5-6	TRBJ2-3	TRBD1	TGTGCCAGCAGATGGACAGGGGTTCAGCATACGCAGTATTTT	CASRWTGVQHTQYF
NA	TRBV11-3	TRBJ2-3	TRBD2	TGTGCCAGCAGCTTAGCGGGAGGGCCTGGGGATACGCAGTATTTT	CASSLAGGPGDTQYF
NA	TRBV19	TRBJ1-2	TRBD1	TGTGCCAGTAATCCAACAGGGGCCGCGGTCTTATATGGCTACACCTTC	CASNPTGAAVLYGYTF
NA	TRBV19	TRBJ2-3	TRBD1	TGTGCCAGTATGACCAGGGACAGGGGGCTTCGAGATACGCAGTATTTT	CASMTRDRGLRDTQYF
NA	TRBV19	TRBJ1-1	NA	TGTGCCAGTACGGCGGGGGCCATGAACACTGAAGCTTTCTTT	CASTAGAMNTEAFF
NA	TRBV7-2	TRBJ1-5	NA	TGTGCCAGCAGCCTTTATAATAGCAATCAGCCCCAGCATTTT	CASSLYNSNQPQHF
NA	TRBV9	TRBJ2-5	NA	TGTGCCAGCAGCGTTGGGGGGGCAGGGAAAGAGACCCAGTACTTC	CASSVGGAGKETQYF
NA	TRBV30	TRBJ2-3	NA	TGTGCCTGGAGTTTGCGCGCTACGCAGTATTTT	CAWSLRATQYF
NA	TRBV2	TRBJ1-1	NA	TGTGCCAGCCCGTGGGGGGACACTGAAGCTTTCTTT	CASPWGDTEAFF
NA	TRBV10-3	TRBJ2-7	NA	TGTGCCATCAGTAGCTTTAGCGGAGGCCCCTACGAGCAGTACTTC	CAISSFSGGPYEQYF
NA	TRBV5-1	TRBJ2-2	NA	TGCGCCAGCAGCTTGGGAGGTACACTCTACACCGGGGAGCTGTTTTTT	CASSLGGTLYTGELFF
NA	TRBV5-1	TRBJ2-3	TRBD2	TGCGCCAGCAGCTTGCGACTGGCGGGGGGCACAGATACGCAGTATTTT	CASSLRLAGGTDTQYF
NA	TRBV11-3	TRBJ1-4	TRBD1	TGTGCCAGCAGCTCGGGACAGTTAGATGAAAAACTGTTTTTT	CASSSGQLDEKLFF
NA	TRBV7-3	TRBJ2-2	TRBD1	TGTGCCAGCAGTCTCACCCGGACAGGGAACGGGGAGCTGTTTTTT	CASSLTRTGNGELFF